This TCR beta chain was observed in a study of shared T cell receptors in the human thymus (TCRdb year 2021). For context, the study as a whole: The study investigated the way shared, self-reactive T-cell receptor alpha chains are produced in the human thymus.

Points on this clone: It has no known antigen specificity. No much larger clone is present one base from it, and per-base qualities are unavailable.

The library was generated by the immunoSEQ multiplex PCR assay. Imported from immuneACCESS, the table was reduced by TCRdb to in-frame sequences with V and J called. These copies leave out some clones; in studies compared against another copy, an unresolved V gene accounts for under half, and the cause of the remainder is not known. The table for this sample lists hundreds of thousands of clones; around 87% of them were counted only once. The ten top clones hold around 0.0099% of the sample. The CDR3 has 13 amino acids, counting the end cysteine and phenylalanine. Of all the DNA, just the CDR3 is kept, 39 bases in frame from base 1. Trimming takes 0 bases from V and 4 bases from J, and the germline ends sit 4 bases apart. From the germline V gene, CDR1 is SGHDN and CDR2 is FVKESK. These same data were also listed under a study on human thymus T cells. Looking at the second paper: In Finland, the donors were immunologically healthy infants who were having open corrective cardiac surgery for congenital heart defects. Thymus tissue was collected as surgical resects that were removed during corrective cardiac surgery. V and J gene segment usage appeared biased in both thymic and peripheral blood repertoires. Highly overlapping thymic TCR repertoires among unrelated individuals were reported in the related research. TCR alpha and beta repertoires from roughly 8 infant thymus samples and four related peripheral blood samples were characterized in the study. The cohort included a handful of male and two female infants, with donor ages spanning 7 to 244 days. Thymocytes were released mechanically from tissue and stored at -70 °C as pellets of roughly 9-32 million cells. A QIAsymphony instrument was used to extract genomic DNA from frozen cell pellets. TCRB and TCRAD loci were amplified from a standardized quantity of quality-controlled genomic DNA using the immunoSEQ multiplex PCR assay. Amplicons spanned the V(D)J region at a length sufficient to cover the CDR3 and identify V and J genes. The amplicons were sequenced on an Illumina platform via the commercial immunoSEQ service. Corrections for primer bias and sequencing errors followed previously described methods, while TCRAD and TCRB definitions were based on the IMGT database. The repertoires were analysed using immunoSEQ Analyzer 3.0 and VDJTools for basic statistics, V/J segment usage, diversity estimates, rarefaction and pairwise overlap. Diversity was estimated with Chao1, ChaoE, Efron-Thisted, Shannon and inverse Simpson indices, and also on datasets down-sampled to the smallest sample. Repertoire overlap used strict matching of CDR3 nucleotide sequence, V gene and J gene, with Jaccard-based multidimensional scaling clustering. On average, thymus samples yielded 650,000 to 1,000,000 unique TCRB clonotypes, whereas blood samples yielded about 84,000.

The receptor's source is a boy under two years old with a congenital heart defect. Donor details come from another sample of the same person, matched by shared clones. The sample comprised thymocytes. This receptor chain uses TRBV14 and TRBJ2-1; the D gene remains uncertain. The nucleotide sequence reads TGTGCCAGCAGCCAAGAACTGTACAATGAGCAGTTCTTC. Its translation reads: CASSQELYNEQFF.